The 29 T cell receptor beta chains listed next were all sequenced from one sample in a study of blood T cells in healthy people across ages. Together with a sample-barcoded 5' primer, a J-beta primer mix was included in a second PCR lasting about 6 to 12 cycles. TCRdb itself ran the 5' RACE reads through MiXCR, one entry per CDR3 protein. The table shows hundreds of thousands of distinct CDR3 sequences, with 20% to 30% occurring only once. These data also formed part of another study, on T cells of mothers and their children.

The material sequenced was blood. These receptors originate from a boy under 18 in good health.

The chain employs TRBV7-9 and TRBJ1-6; maybe TRBD1 (5 bases). This CDR3 has 15 amino acids. V lost 1 base, J lost 10 bases, and 14 bases lay in between. Per germline, CDR1 SEHNR and CDR2 FQNEAQ (reference sequence). The CDR3 DNA sequence: TGTGCCAGCAGCTTAGTTGGGGGTGCGGGATCACCCCTCCACTTT. Encoded protein: CASSLVGGAGSPLHF.

This clonotype was picked up a small number of times. V gene TRBV15 combines with J gene TRBJ1-2; 9 nucleotides match TRBD1. J gave up 4 bases and V 2 bases, and 5 bases lay outside the gene matches. The CDR3 loop spans 15 amino acids. Germline V gene sequence: CDR1 LNHNV, CDR2 YYDKDF (reference sequence). CDR3 nucleotide sequence: TGTGCCACCAGCAGAAGGACAGGGGTGGGCTATGGCTACACCTTC. Its protein is CATSRRTGVGYGYTF.

This clonotype was detected a few times. The J gene is TRBJ2-2, the V gene TRBV3-1; D is possibly TRBD2 (5 bases). Per germline, CDR1 LGHDT and CDR2 YNNKEL (reference sequence). V was clipped by 8 bases and J by 1 base, with 11 bases between them. This CDR3 region has 14 residues. CDR3 in amino acids: CASRRKLNTGELFF. CDR3 nucleotide sequence: TGTGCCAGCCGGAGGAAGTTGAACACCGGGGAGCTGTTTTTT.

This rearrangement joins TRBV7-9 to TRBJ2-7, with D possibly being TRBD2 (6 bases). Trimming removed 5 bases from V and 1 base from J, with 15 bases in between. The CDR3 length is 15 residues. Germline values: CDR1 SEHNR, CDR2 FQNEAQ (reference sequence). The CDR3 bases are TGTGCCAGCAGCCCCCTCTCGGGGGTATCCTACGAGCAGTACTTC. The encoded protein is CASSPLSGVSYEQYF.

The sample holds a few counts of this clonotype. This chain connects TRBV6-1 to TRBJ1-6; 10 nucleotides match TRBD1. The length of the CDR3 is 16 residues. Germline V CDR1 and CDR2: MNHNS, SASEGT. V lost 5 bases to trimming and J lost 7 bases; unmatched junction nucleotides: 8. The CDR3 DNA reads TGTGCCAGCAGTCCGGACAGGGGGTATCTCAATTCACCCCTCCACTTT. Its protein is CASSPDRGYLNSPLHF.

This clonotype has a handful of counts. CDR3 loop: CASSLGVTWDIQYF. For the CDR3, the DNA is TGTGCCAGCAGTTTAGGGGTTACCTGGGACATTCAGTACTTC. The chain uses TRBV12-3 or TRBV12-4 and TRBJ2-4; D is unclear. The CDR3 is 14 residues long. V was shortened by 1 base and J by 8 bases, with 12 bases between the two germline ends.

The J gene is TRBJ2-3, the V gene TRBV5-1; TRBD2 agrees at 11 bases. Germline V CDR1 and CDR2: SGHRS, YFSETQ. V lost 5 bases and J lost 8; bases outside the gene matches: 10. This CDR3 is 15 amino acids long. CDR3 in amino acids: CASRATSGRSPTQYF. The CDR3, as DNA: TGCGCCAGCAGGGCCACTAGCGGGAGATCGCCTACGCAGTATTTT.

The V call is TRBV6-2 or TRBV6-3, the J call TRBJ2-2; a weak D match, TRBD1 (6 bases). V lost 7 bases and J 4 bases, leaving 25 bases between the germline ends. This CDR3 contains 18 residues. Germline CDR1 reads MNHEY; CDR2 reads SVGEGT. CDR3 nucleotides: TGTGCCAGCATCAACCTTGGGGGCCCCGGAGTGGTCACCGGGGAGCTGTTTTTT. This translates into CASINLGGPGVVTGELFF.

The rearrangement joins TRBV4-1 to TRBJ2-6; 14 positions agree with TRBD2. The CDR3 totals 18 residues. The V gene end was trimmed by 1 base and the J gene end by 1 base; junction bases not matched to a gene: 0. The V gene's germline CDR1 is MGHRA and CDR2 YSYEKL. CDR3 sequence reads: CASSQGLAGGSGANVLTF. In DNA, the CDR3 is TGCGCCAGCAGCCAAGGACTAGCGGGAGGGTCTGGGGCCAACGTCCTGACTTTC.

This clonotype was counted ten times or more. The rearrangement joins TRBV3-1 to TRBJ1-5; D ambiguous. The V gene's germline CDR1 is LGHDT and CDR2 YNNKEL (reference sequence). V shed 9 bases and J shed 5 bases, with 14 bases lying between them. This CDR3 is 13 amino acids long. This CDR3 reads CASSPLGDQPQHF. The CDR3 DNA follows: TGTGCCAGTAGTCCGCTTGGGGATCAGCCCCAGCATTTT.

This clonotype was counted only a few times. The chain carries TRBV5-1 and TRBJ1-1; D not resolved. The CDR3 consists of 14 residues. Germline V gives CDR1 SGHRS, CDR2 YFSETQ. V shed 4 bases and J shed 0 bases, with 10 bases lying between them. In DNA form, the CDR3 reads TGCGCCAGCAGCGAACAAGATATGAACACTGAAGCTTTCTTT. Translation: CASSEQDMNTEAFF.

The chain carries TRBV6-2 or TRBV6-3 and TRBJ2-7; weak D call: TRBD2 (5 bases). Germline CDR1 and CDR2: MNHEY and SVGEGT. V lost 6 bases to trimming and J lost 0 bases, with 9 bases between them. The CDR3 is 13 amino acids. The CDR3 DNA follows: TGTGCCAGCAGAGCGGACGGCTCCTACGAGCAGTACTTC. It specifies CASRADGSYEQYF.

This clonotype was found a few times. The chain employs TRBV3-1 and TRBJ2-5, with 11 bases aligning to TRBD2. The DNA end favors TRBJ2-7, so the J call may be wrong. This CDR3 spans 16 amino acids. CDR1 is LGHDT, CDR2 YNNKEL, per germline (reference sequence). The CDR3 is CASSQVTSGSRYEQYF. The CDR3 DNA is TGTGCCAGCAGCCAAGTTACTAGCGGGAGTAGGTACGAGCAGTACTTC.

About this clonotype itself: An end of the junction does not agree with germline; a read error may underlie this. The chain carries TRBV7-7 and TRBJ2-5; D remains unclear. The assigned J gene may be wrong: the sequence end matches TRBJ2-1 better. CDR3 size: 14 residues. CDR1 and CDR2 from the germline V gene are SSHAT and FNYEAQ (reference sequence). The CDR3: CASSLAPHHNEQFF. CDR3 nucleotides: TGTGCTAGCAGCTTGGCACCCCACCATAATGAGCAGTTCTTC.

This clonotype was counted a few times. The junction and the germline gene differ at one end; a read error may be behind it. V usage is TRBV24-1 and J usage is TRBJ2-1, with D unresolved. Germline loops: CDR1 KGHDR, CDR2 SFDVKD. The CDR3 spans 13 residues. The CDR3 here is CATSDPQSAYMIF. The CDR3 DNA reads TGTGCCACCAGTGATCCCCAGTCGGCCTATATGATCTTC.

This chain links TRBV4-3 with TRBJ2-1; 7 bases line up with TRBD1. This CDR3 is built from 15 residues. V was clipped by 2 bases and J by 6 bases; unmatched bases: 7. The germline V gene encodes CDR1 LGHNA and CDR2 YSLEER. The CDR3 nucleotides are TGCGCCAGCAGCCAATTAGAGGGGGCCGGCAATGAGCAGTTCTTC. It yields the protein CASSQLEGAGNEQFF.

This clonotype was observed a few times. J is TRBJ2-1 and V is TRBV2; perhaps TRBD2 as D (6 bases). CDR3 length: 16 residues. V was shortened by 0 bases and J by 7 bases, with 16 bases between the two germline ends. Germline loops: CDR1 SNHLY, CDR2 FYNNEI. CDR3 nucleotide sequence: TGTGCCAGCAGTGAAGCCGGACTACCCGCCAGAAATGAGCAGTTCTTC. The encoded protein is CASSEAGLPARNEQFF.

This clonotype showed up just once. The rearrangement uses TRBV5-6 and TRBJ1-2; D unresolved. V lost 7 bases to trimming and J lost 2 bases, with 9 bases between them. This CDR3 comprises 12 residues. The germline V gene encodes CDR1 SGHDT and CDR2 YYEEEE. The CDR3 coding sequence is TGTGCCAGCGGCTCAGACAACTATGGCTACACCTTC. Amino acid sequence: CASGSDNYGYTF.

This clonotype was seen a handful of times. The chain links TRBV3-1 to TRBJ2-5; the match to TRBD2 covers 7 bases. This CDR3 is built from 15 residues. Trimming at V came to 0 bases and at J to 3 bases, leaving 4 bases not matched to a gene. Per germline, CDR1 LGHDT and CDR2 YNNKEL (reference sequence). The CDR3 DNA follows: TGTGCCAGCAGCCAAGATATCAGCGGGGAAGAGACCCAGTACTTC. Protein: CASSQDISGEETQYF.

The chain couples TRBV29-1 to TRBJ2-2; D is ambiguous. V dropped 5 bases and J dropped 6 bases, with 13 bases sitting between them. The CDR3 is 13 amino acids. CDR1 is SQVTM, CDR2 ANQGSEA, per germline. The CDR3 spells CSVSRGGAGELFF. For the CDR3, the DNA is TGCAGCGTTTCTCGAGGTGGCGCCGGGGAGCTGTTTTTT.

V is TRBV25-1 and J is TRBJ2-7; D call uncertain. V was trimmed by 2 bases and J by 5 bases, leaving 7 bases between them. The germline V gene encodes CDR1 MGHDK and CDR2 SYGVNS. The CDR3 length is 12 residues. The CDR3 bases are TGTGCCAGCAGTGAAATCCGGGACGAGCAGTACTTC. Its protein is CASSEIRDEQYF.

The table lists this clonotype with a few counts. This chain connects TRBV20-1 to TRBJ2-1; 7 nucleotides align to TRBD2. The germline V gene encodes CDR1 DFQATT and CDR2 SNEGSKA (reference sequence). CDR3 length equals 14 residues. V gave up 4 bases and J gave up 5 bases; unmatched junction bases: 8. The CDR3 DNA reads as TGCAGTGCTAAATTAGCGGGCTTCAACAATGAGCAGTTCTTC. Translation gives CSAKLAGFNNEQFF.

In this sample, this clonotype turned up a few times. The CDR3 nucleotides are TGTGCCAGCACTCGGGGCAATCAGCCCCAGCATTTT. It translates to CASTRGNQPQHF. The gene calls are TRBV7-9 and TRBJ1-5; D gene unclear. CDR1 is SEHNR, CDR2 FQNEAQ, per germline (reference sequence). Trimming took 7 bases from V and 2 from J, leaving 6 bases between them. The CDR3 totals 12 residues.

This clonotype was observed a handful of times. The genes are TRBV2 and TRBJ1-6; TRBD1 agrees at 7 bases. CDR3 length: 14 residues. V lost 4 bases to trimming and J lost 7 bases; unmatched junction nucleotides: 4. Germline V CDR1 and CDR2: SNHLY, FYNNEI. The CDR3 reads CASSAVRGNSPLHF. The DNA for the CDR3 is TGTGCCAGCAGTGCGGTCAGGGGGAATTCACCCCTCCACTTT.

This clonotype has just a few counts. The gene calls are TRBV18 and TRBJ2-5; the D gene is possibly TRBD2 (6 bases). Per the germline V gene, CDR1 is KGHSH and CDR2 is LQKENI. CDR3 size: 14 residues. The V end lost 5 bases, the J end lost 4 bases, and 14 bases lay between the germline ends. The CDR3: CASSSRGSGETQYF. The CDR3 DNA reads TGTGCCAGCTCATCCCGGGGTAGCGGAGAGACCCAGTACTTC.

The V and J genes are TRBV6-1 and TRBJ1-6; D ambiguous. V was cut by 6 bases and J by 6 bases, with 15 bases left in between. CDR1 MNHNS and CDR2 SASEGT come from the germline V gene. This CDR3 has 15 residues. CDR3 loop: CASRNRRQANSPLHF. DNA of the CDR3: TGTGCCAGCAGGAATCGACGGCAGGCTAATTCACCCCTCCACTTT.

This clonotype has just a few counts. The chain recombines TRBV28 with TRBJ1-1; TRBD1 might be the D (6 bases). Germline assignment: CDR1 MDHEN and CDR2 SYDVKM. The CDR3 loop spans 12 amino acids. V was pared by 10 bases and J by 4 bases, with 13 bases between. The CDR3 protein is CATNTGSTEAFF. As DNA, the CDR3 is TGTGCCACCAATACAGGGAGCACTGAAGCTTTCTTT.

This clonotype came up a few times. The rearrangement joins TRBV29-1 to TRBJ1-2; D not resolved. The germline CDR1 and CDR2 sequences are SQVTM and ANQGSEA. The CDR3 sequence is 8 residues long. The CDR3 DNA follows: TGCCACCGGAGGGGCTACACCTTC. As protein: CHRRGYTF.

In its sample, this clonotype was seen a few times. The chain recombines TRBV4-2 with TRBJ1-2; no clear D gene. CDR3 length: 14 residues. Trimming left V 0 bases short and J 7 bases short, with 12 bases between. Germline V CDR1 and CDR2: LGHNA, YNFKEQ. The CDR3: CASSQELSVGGYTF. Here the CDR3 DNA reads TGTGCCAGCAGCCAAGAGTTGAGTGTTGGTGGCTACACCTTC.